One sample yielded the 18 T cell receptor beta chains listed below, sequenced in a study of T cells in Graves' hyperthyroidism and ophthalmopathy. TCR beta CDR3 regions were amplified from RNA transcripts. The TCR CDR3 was amplified in a first-round RT-PCR using the HTBI primer set. A single record per CDR3 protein comes from TCRdb applying MiXCR to the multiplex PCR reads. The table includes under 300,000 distinct CDR3 sequences, around 15% detected once. The sample was blood. The receptors derive from a woman aged 40 to 50 with Graves' hyperthyroidism.

A remark on this clonotype: Its ends do not fully match the called genes, so a read error is possible. This sequence joins TRBV20-1 and TRBJ1-4; maybe TRBD1 (6 bases). The CDR3 contains 16 residues. The germline gives CDR1 DFQATT, CDR2 SNEGSKA (reference sequence). Here the CDR3 DNA reads TGCAGTGCTAGAGACAGGGGAGGTCCAACTAATGAAAAACTGTCTTTT. Translating it yields CSARDRGGPTNEKLSF.

This clonotype showed up many times. The chain carries TRBV12-3 or TRBV12-4 and TRBJ1-2; D is undetermined. The CDR3 is 13 amino acids. Trimming stripped 4 bases from V and 4 bases from J, with 10 bases between. CDR3 in amino acids: CASSSGRLYGYTF. The DNA of the CDR3 is TGTGCCAGCAGTTCGGGCAGGCTCTATGGCTACACCTTC.

The chain couples TRBV29-1 to TRBJ2-7; D remains ambiguous. Deletions cut 8 bases from V and 4 bases from J, with 18 bases between. Per the germline V gene, CDR1 is SQVTM and CDR2 is ANQGSEA. The CDR3 length is 13 residues. The CDR3 spells CSTTGPRPYEQYF. CDR3 DNA: TGCAGCACCACCGGGCCCCGACCGTACGAGCAGTACTTC.

The sample holds one count of this clonotype. A much larger clone lies a single base off, so this may be a read error. The CDR3 end shows no conserved phenylalanine or tryptophan, and so a read error is likely. The CDR3 nucleotides read TGTGCAAGTGGCAGGGCCTTCTCTGAAGCTTTCTCT. Its translation is CASGRAFSEAFS. The V gene is TRBV19, the J gene TRBJ1-1; tentative D call: TRBD1 (5 bases). There are 12 residues in the CDR3. Germline values: CDR1 LNHDA, CDR2 SQIVND (reference sequence).

This clonotype was observed many times. This rearrangement joins TRBV28 to TRBJ2-3; D ambiguous. The V end was cut by 3 bases, the J end by 0 bases, with 10 bases between. This CDR3 has 15 residues. CDR1 MDHEN and CDR2 SYDVKM come from the germline V gene. The CDR3 region has the DNA TGTGCCAGCAGTTTTGAGAGCGTTAGCACAGATACGCAGTATTTT. It is translated as CASSFESVSTDTQYF.

This clonotype has ten or more counts. The V gene is TRBV7-9, the J gene TRBJ1-1, with D maybe TRBD1 (5 bases). Trimming removed 2 bases at V and 2 bases at J, with 9 bases between. This CDR3 contains 14 residues. The germline CDR1 and CDR2 sequences are SEHNR and FQNEAQ (reference sequence). For the CDR3, the DNA is TGTGCCAGCAGCTTACTACAGGCCAACACTGAAGCTTTCTTT. It codes for CASSLLQANTEAFF.

There are a few counts of this clonotype. V is TRBV4-2 and J is TRBJ2-2, with 10 bases lining up with TRBD1. CDR3 size: 15 residues. The ends lost 6 bases at V and 6 bases at J; junction bases unmatched: 7. Looked up from germline, CDR1 is LGHNA and CDR2 is YNFKEQ. The CDR3 protein is CASRRQGAEAGELFF. The DNA of the CDR3 is TGTGCCAGCAGAAGACAGGGGGCCGAGGCCGGGGAGCTGTTTTTT.

This clonotype came up many times. This chain uses TRBV27 with TRBJ1-1; no clear D. V lost 3 bases to trimming and J lost 0 bases, with 8 bases between them. Germline CDR1 reads MNHEY; CDR2 reads SMNVEV (reference sequence). There are 14 residues in the CDR3. CDR3 sequence: CASSFPGMNTEAFF. The DNA of the CDR3 is TGTGCCAGCAGTTTCCCAGGAATGAACACTGAAGCTTTCTTT.

This clonotype has more than one count but fewer than ten. This chain connects TRBV5-6 to TRBJ2-7, with D tentatively TRBD1 (6 bases). The CDR3 loop spans 13 amino acids. The V and J ends lost 7 bases and 2 bases respectively, with 13 bases between them. Germline values: CDR1 SGHDT, CDR2 YYEEEE. The CDR3 sequence is CASRGTRTYEQYF. CDR3 coding DNA: TGTGCCAGCCGAGGGACACGAACCTACGAGCAGTACTTC. Variable domain in full (rest from reference TRBV5-6 and TRBJ2-7): DAGVTQSPTHLIKTRGQQVTLRCSPKSGHDTVSWYQQALGQGPQFIFQYYEEEERQRGNFPDRFSGHQFPNYSSELNVNALLLGDSALYLCASRGTRTYEQYFGPGTRLTVT.

This clonotype has a count of ten or more. This chain links TRBV2 with TRBJ1-1, with D perhaps matching TRBD1 (5 bases). The V end was cut by 7 bases, the J end by 2 bases, with 11 bases between. There are 13 residues in the CDR3. Germline CDR1 reads SNHLY; CDR2 reads FYNNEI. The CDR3 spells CASKQESNTEAFF. Here the CDR3 DNA reads TGTGCCAGCAAACAGGAGAGCAACACTGAAGCTTTCTTT.

DNA of the CDR3: TGTGCCAGCAGACAGGGGAGCCTGGTTGAGCAGTACTTC. This encodes CASRQGSLVEQYF. The chain combines TRBV2 with TRBJ2-7; 7 bases line up with TRBD1. V shed 6 bases and J 7 bases; nucleotides not matched to a gene: 9. The CDR3 runs to 13 residues. CDR1 SNHLY and CDR2 FYNNEI come from the germline V gene.

Only a few counts were recorded for this clonotype. The V gene is TRBV4-1, the J gene TRBJ2-4; D uncertain. V lost 1 base and J 0 bases, leaving 7 bases between the germline ends. CDR1 and CDR2 from the germline V gene are MGHRA and YSYEKL. This CDR3 has 15 residues. DNA for the CDR3: TGCGCCAGCAGCCAAGGAGTGGTAGCCAAAAACATTCAGTACTTC. Translation gives CASSQGVVAKNIQYF.

The table lists this clonotype with many counts. The J gene is TRBJ1-1, the V gene TRBV18, with 7 bases aligning to TRBD1. V dropped 6 bases and J dropped 6; count of bases not matched to a gene: 7. Germline V gives CDR1 KGHSH, CDR2 LQKENI. This CDR3 spans 13 amino acids. DNA for the CDR3: TGTGCCAGCTCGTTCGGGACAGACTCTGAAGCTTTCTTT. It specifies CASSFGTDSEAFF.

There are many counts of this clonotype. This chain links TRBV28 with TRBJ1-4, with 7 bases lining up with TRBD1. CDR1 is MDHEN, CDR2 SYDVKM, per germline. With 6 bases clipped from V and 2 bases from J, the junction kept 3 bases outside the gene matches. The CDR3 loop spans 14 amino acids. The CDR3: CASSGTETNEKLFF. In nucleotides, the CDR3 is TGTGCCAGCAGCGGGACAGAGACTAATGAAAAACTGTTTTTT.

J is TRBJ2-1 and V is TRBV11-2; 12 bases are shared with TRBD2. Germline assignment: CDR1 SGHAT and CDR2 FQNNGV. Unmatched junction bases numbered 6, after V lost 4 bases and J lost 2 bases. The CDR3 consists of 17 residues. The CDR3 loop is CASSWQPSGRAYNEQFF. In DNA, the CDR3 is TGTGCCAGCAGCTGGCAACCTAGCGGGAGGGCCTACAATGAGCAGTTCTTC.

In its sample, this clonotype was seen many times. The J gene is TRBJ1-2, the V gene TRBV3-1; no reliable D call. Germline CDR1 LGHDT, CDR2 YNNKEL (reference sequence). CDR3 size: 12 residues. Trimming stripped 1 base from V and 7 bases from J, with 7 bases between. The CDR3 reads CASSQVGGGYTF. CDR3 DNA: TGTGCCAGCAGCCAAGTCGGTGGTGGCTACACCTTC. The whole variable domain, filled in from reference TRBV3-1 and TRBJ1-2, reads DTAVSQTPKYLVTQMGNDKSIKCEQNLGHDTMYWYKQDSKKFLKIMFSYNNKELIINETVPNRFSPKSPDKAHLNLHINSLELGDSAVYFCASSQVGGGYTFGSGTRLTVV.

This clonotype was detected many times. The chain is built from TRBV12-3 or TRBV12-4 and TRBJ1-3, with no clear D. The CDR3 contains 12 residues. With 2 bases removed from V and 16 bases from J, the gap between germline ends came to 15 bases. CDR3 in DNA: TGTGCCAGCAGTTTATTGTTGGCGGCCTGGTATTTT. Amino acids: CASSLLLAAWYF.

This chain joins TRBV12-3 or TRBV12-4 and TRBJ2-5; 8 nucleotides align to TRBD2. CDR3 length equals 13 residues. V shed 5 bases, J shed 4 bases, and the junction held 3 bases outside the gene matches. This CDR3 reads CASSVLAAETQYF. CDR3 DNA sequence: TGTGCCAGCAGTGTACTAGCGGCAGAGACCCAGTACTTC.